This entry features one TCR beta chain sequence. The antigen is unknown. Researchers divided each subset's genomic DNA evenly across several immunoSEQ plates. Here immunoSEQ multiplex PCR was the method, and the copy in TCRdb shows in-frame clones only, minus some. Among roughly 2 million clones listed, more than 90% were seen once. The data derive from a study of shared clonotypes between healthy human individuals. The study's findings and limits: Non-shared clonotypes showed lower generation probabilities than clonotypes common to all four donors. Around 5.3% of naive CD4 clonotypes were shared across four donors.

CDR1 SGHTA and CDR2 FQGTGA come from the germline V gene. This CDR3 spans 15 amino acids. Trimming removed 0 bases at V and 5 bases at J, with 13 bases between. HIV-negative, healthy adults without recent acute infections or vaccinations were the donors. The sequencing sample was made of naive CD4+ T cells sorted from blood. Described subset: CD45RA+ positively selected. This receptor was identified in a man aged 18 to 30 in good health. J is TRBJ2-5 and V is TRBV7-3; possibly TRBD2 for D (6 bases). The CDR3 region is CASSLTGGARETQYF. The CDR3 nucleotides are TGTGCCAGCAGCTTAACAGGAGGGGCGAGGGAGACCCAGTACTTC.